The 19 T cell receptor beta chains reported below all come from one sample, sequenced in a study of beta chain features in type 1 diabetes. The authors reverse transcribed all of the isolated RNA, so sequencing captured expressed TCRB transcripts. Clones were sequenced by immunoSEQ multiplex PCR, and TCRdb holds only the in-frame ones, with some missing. In the table there are 970,000 or so clones, roughly 15% of which are singletons. The material sequenced was naive CD4+ T cells from blood. The receptors originated from a woman under 30 in good health.

This clone appeared a few times. The V gene is TRBV6-6, the J gene TRBJ1-5; D is undetermined. The CDR3 covers 15 residues. V was clipped by 0 bases and J by 6 bases, with 12 bases between them. Germline-derived CDR1 and CDR2 are MNHNY and SVGAGI (reference sequence). Here the CDR3 reads CASSYSFRLGQPQHF. The CDR3, as DNA: TGTGCCAGCAGTTACTCTTTCCGATTGGGTCAGCCCCAGCATTTT.

CDR3 sequence: CASRPRLAGEETQYF. CDR3 in DNA: TGTGCCAGCAGGCCAAGACTAGCGGGAGAAGAGACCCAGTACTTC. The chain links TRBV7-2 to TRBJ2-5; 12 nucleotides line up with TRBD2. V was clipped by 6 bases and J by 3 bases; unmatched bases: 5. From germline, CDR1 is SGHTA and CDR2 FQGNSA. This CDR3 is 15 amino acids long.

A few counts support this clone. The rearrangement links TRBV13 to TRBJ1-1; no clear D. This CDR3 has 13 amino acids. V was trimmed by 1 base and J by 5 bases, leaving 8 bases between them. Germline V gene sequence: CDR1 PRHDT, CDR2 FYEKMQ (reference sequence). CDR3 protein: CASSLVRRTEAFF. For the CDR3, the DNA is TGTGCCAGCAGCTTAGTCAGGAGGACTGAAGCTTTCTTT.

The V gene is TRBV2, the J gene TRBJ2-5, with no clear D. This CDR3 has 13 amino acids. V gave up 2 bases and J gave up 7 bases, with 11 bases separating them. Looked up from germline, CDR1 is SNHLY and CDR2 is FYNNEI. The CDR3 here is CASSELQYGTQYF. In DNA, the CDR3 is TGTGCCAGCAGTGAATTACAGTATGGGACCCAGTACTTC.

This rearrangement joins TRBV28 to TRBJ2-7, with TRBD2 matching over 7 bases. The CDR3 is 17 amino acids. From germline, CDR1 is MDHEN and CDR2 SYDVKM. V trimming: 3 bases; J trimming: 3 bases; junction bases outside the gene matches: 14. The DNA for the CDR3 is TGTGCCAGCAGTTTTCCGAGAAATAGCGGGTCCGACTACGAGCAGTACTTC. It encodes CASSFPRNSGSDYEQYF.

This clone turned up a few times. The junction shows a germline mismatch at one end, possibly a read error. The chain recombines TRBV7-8 with TRBJ2-3, with 9 nucleotides matching TRBD1. Per the germline V gene, CDR1 is SGHVS and CDR2 is FQNEAQ. The CDR3 extends over 14 amino acids. The CDR3 is CASSPGTGPIGFGF. The CDR3 region has the DNA TGTGCCAGCAGCCCCGGGACAGGGCCTATCGGGTTCGGATTT.

This clone was observed a few times. The same CDR3 can be traced to other DNA sequences in this sample. The chain links TRBV5-1 to TRBJ1-1; D is uncertain. The germline V gene encodes CDR1 SGHRS and CDR2 YFSETQ. The CDR3 contains 13 residues. Trimming left V 4 bases short and J 0 bases short, with 7 bases between. CDR3 protein: CASSPRMNTEAFF. The CDR3 coding sequence is TGCGCCAGCAGCCCGAGGATGAACACTGAAGCTTTCTTT.

V is TRBV18 and J is TRBJ1-5; tentatively, D is TRBD1 (6 bases). V dropped 2 bases and J dropped 7 bases, with 9 bases sitting between them. CDR1 and CDR2 from the germline V gene are KGHSH and LQKENI. CDR3 length equals 13 residues. The CDR3 is CASSPGGRQPQHF. As DNA, the CDR3 is TGTGCCAGCTCACCAGGGGGCAGACAGCCCCAGCATTTT.

The genes are TRBV5-1 and TRBJ2-1; TRBD2 agrees at 9 bases. V gave up 0 bases and J gave up 6 bases; unmatched junction bases: 7. The CDR3 contains 16 residues. Per the germline V gene, CDR1 is SGHRS and CDR2 is YFSETQ. CDR3 in DNA: TGCGCCAGCAGCTTGGATATAGCGGGAGTGGGCAATGAGCAGTTCTTC. Translated, it gives CASSLDIAGVGNEQFF.

The J gene is TRBJ2-3, the V gene TRBV5-4; 7 nucleotides match TRBD2. CDR3 size: 15 residues. V lost 0 bases and J lost 0; bases outside the gene matches: 1. The V gene's germline CDR1 is SGHNT and CDR2 YYREEE (reference sequence). CDR3 loop: CASSLERDSTDTQYF. CDR3 nucleotides: TGTGCCAGCAGCTTGGAGCGGGACAGCACAGATACGCAGTATTTT.

In this sample, this clone turned up a few times. The chain combines TRBV28 with TRBJ1-5; D is possibly TRBD1 (5 bases). Germline V gives CDR1 MDHEN, CDR2 SYDVKM. The CDR3 has 16 residues. Trimming took off 5 bases at V and 2 bases at J, with 16 bases between the two ends. In DNA form, the CDR3 reads TGTGCCAGCAGTCCGGGGCCCGGAGGTGGCAATCAGCCCCAGCATTTT. Protein product: CASSPGPGGGNQPQHF.

This clone turned up a few times. This chain links TRBV6-5 with TRBJ2-7; 7 bases are shared with TRBD2. Per germline, CDR1 MNHEY and CDR2 SVGAGI. The CDR3 sequence is 16 residues long. The junction had 10 bases not matched to a gene; V was cut back by 2 bases and J by 3 bases. As DNA, the CDR3 is TGTGCCAGCAGTTACGCCCCCTGGCGGGGGATCTACGAGCAGTACTTC. This gives the protein CASSYAPWRGIYEQYF.

This clone appeared a few times. The chain links TRBV7-2 to TRBJ1-1; D remains unclear. The CDR3 is 14 residues long. CDR1 SGHTA and CDR2 FQGNSA come from the germline V gene. Trimming stripped 5 bases from V and 3 bases from J, with 13 bases between. The chain's CDR3 is CASSRPPGDTEAFF. The DNA of the CDR3 is TGTGCCAGCAGCCGCCCCCCCGGGGACACTGAAGCTTTCTTT. Drawing the rest from reference TRBV7-2 and TRBJ1-1, the complete variable domain is GAGVSQSPSNKVTEKGKDVELRCDPISGHTALYWYRQSLGQGLEFLIYFQGNSAPDKSGLPSDRFSAERTGGSVSTLTIQRTQQEDSAVYLCASSRPPGDTEAFFGQGTRLTVV.

J is TRBJ2-7 and V is TRBV6-5; unclear D gene. The CDR3 is 16 amino acids. The V end was cut by 0 bases, the J end by 0 bases, with 12 bases between. Germline loops: CDR1 MNHEY, CDR2 SVGAGI. In DNA, the CDR3 is TGTGCCAGCAGTTACTCGTCGAAGGGAAGCTCCTACGAGCAGTACTTC. Protein product: CASSYSSKGSSYEQYF.

This chain uses TRBV2 with TRBJ1-5; 7 bases match TRBD1. CDR3 size: 15 residues. Germline V gene data show CDR1 as SNHLY and CDR2 as FYNNEI. Trimming removed 4 bases from V and 2 bases from J; junction bases left unmatched: 5. The CDR3 bases are TGTGCCAGCAGTGCCGACAGGGTTGGCAATCAGCCCCAGCATTTT. It yields the protein CASSADRVGNQPQHF.

This clone was found a few times. The chain employs TRBV13 and TRBJ1-2; a possible D gene is TRBD1 (6 bases). The CDR3 runs 13 residues. Germline CDR1 reads PRHDT; CDR2 reads FYEKMQ (reference sequence). The V end was cut by 5 bases, the J end by 2 bases, with 9 bases between. The CDR3 region has the DNA TGTGCCAGCAGCGACAGGCCAAACTATGGCTACACCTTC. Protein: CASSDRPNYGYTF.

This clone has just one count. V usage is TRBV6-6 and J usage is TRBJ2-5; D possibly corresponds to TRBD2 (5 bases). The CDR3 loop spans 14 amino acids. The germline V gene encodes CDR1 MNHNY and CDR2 SVGAGI (reference sequence). Trimming shortened V by 5 bases and J by 10 bases, and 20 bases separated the two germline ends. CDR3 region: CASSQGRAQADQYF. The CDR3 DNA sequence: TGTGCCAGCAGTCAAGGGCGGGCGCAGGCGGACCAGTACTTC.

This clone was seen a few times. The V gene is TRBV9, the J gene TRBJ2-5; 9 bases map to TRBD1. The DNA end is more similar to TRBJ2-7, so the J call may be wrong. Germline V gene lookup returns CDR1 SGDLS and CDR2 YYNGEE. This CDR3 spans 14 amino acids. This CDR3 reads CASSATGGTYEQYF. CDR3 nucleotide sequence: TGTGCCAGCAGCGCGACAGGGGGGACCTACGAGCAGTACTTC.

In its sample, this clone was seen a few times. The gene calls are TRBV5-6 and TRBJ2-1; 8 bases map to TRBD2. Trimming at V came to 0 bases and at J to 5 bases, leaving 7 bases not matched to a gene. Germline values: CDR1 SGHDT, CDR2 YYEEEE. This CDR3 has 16 amino acids. CDR3 region: CASSLVVLAGHNEQFF. The CDR3 DNA follows: TGTGCCAGCAGCTTGGTCGTCCTAGCGGGTCACAATGAGCAGTTCTTC. The complete variable domain, with remaining parts taken from reference TRBV5-6 and TRBJ2-1, reads DAGVTQSPTHLIKTRGQQVTLRCSPKSGHDTVSWYQQALGQGPQFIFQYYEEEERQRGNFPDRFSGHQFPNYSSELNVNALLLGDSALYLCASSLVVLAGHNEQFFGPGTRLTVL.